These 16 T cell receptor beta chains came from one sample sequenced in a study of Ad26.COV2.S vaccination and SARS-CoV-2 variants. As for treatment: some 20 received Ad26.COV2.S at low or high dose, single or two shots; about 5 received placebo; per-sample allocation not given. The study sampled participants on day 63 after the first vaccine or placebo injection. Profiling relied on immunoSEQ multiplex PCR, and the TCRdb table lists in-frame clones only, not all of them. The repertoire has about 350,000 clones, roughly nine tenths of them found once; the top ten carry 6.4%. Sequencing was performed on peripheral blood, taken in a trial of Ad26.COV2.S vaccine versus placebo. All receptors come from a person between 18 and 65 years old who received the Ad26.COV2.S COVID-19 vaccine or a placebo.

CDR3 sequence: CASSFRDNTYEQYF. DNA for the CDR3: TGTGCCAGCAGTTTCCGGGACAACACCTACGAGCAGTACTTC. J is TRBJ2-7 and V is TRBV27, with TRBD1 as a possible D gene (6 bases). The CDR3 has 14 amino acids. CDR1 MNHEY and CDR2 SMNVEV come from the germline V gene (reference sequence). The V gene lost 3 bases and the J gene lost 2 bases, with 11 bases spanning the gap.

In its sample, this clone was seen once. This rearrangement joins TRBV9 to TRBJ2-4, with 14 bases identical to TRBD2. There are 18 residues in the CDR3. V lost 3 bases, J lost 2 bases, and 7 bases stayed unmatched. In germline, CDR1 is SGDLS, CDR2 YYNGEE. The chain's CDR3 is CASSAPGLAGESKNIQYF. The CDR3 DNA follows: TGTGCCAGCAGCGCTCCGGGACTAGCGGGAGAATCCAAAAACATTCAGTACTTC.

The V gene is TRBV7-9, the J gene TRBJ2-5, with 9 positions matching TRBD1. Germline CDR1 is SEHNR and CDR2 is FQNEAQ (reference sequence). This CDR3 region has 14 residues. Trimming took 3 bases from V and 5 from J; bases not matched to a gene: 4. CDR3 in amino acids: CASSFRDRAETQYF. DNA of the CDR3: TGTGCCAGCAGCTTCCGGGACAGGGCCGAGACCCAGTACTTC.

This chain uses TRBV7-9 with TRBJ1-6; 10 nucleotides match TRBD1. CDR1 SEHNR and CDR2 FQNEAQ come from the germline V gene (reference sequence). This CDR3 has 15 amino acids. The junction had 5 bases not matched to a gene; V was cut back by 3 bases and J by 9 bases. The CDR3 here is CASSFIGTGVSPLHF. The CDR3 DNA sequence: TGTGCCAGCAGCTTTATCGGGACAGGGGTTTCACCCCTCCACTTT.

This sequence joins TRBV10-3 and TRBJ1-4; 8 nucleotides match TRBD1. The CDR3 length is 15 residues. Germline assignment: CDR1 ENHRY and CDR2 SYGVKD. Trimming at V came to 2 bases and at J to 8 bases, leaving 7 bases not matched to a gene. CDR3 DNA: TGTGCCATCAGTGAGAATACAGGGGGGAAGGAAAAACTGTTTTTT. This codes for CAISENTGGKEKLFF.

The chain recombines TRBV19 with TRBJ2-1; 7 nucleotides align to TRBD1. The CDR3 is made up of 13 amino acids. V lost 4 bases to trimming and J lost 9 bases; unmatched junction nucleotides: 6. CDR1 LNHDA and CDR2 SQIVND come from the germline V gene (reference sequence). The CDR3 bases are TGTGCCAGTAGTAGAGACAGGGACAGTGAGCAGTTCTTC. Its translation is CASSRDRDSEQFF.

The rearrangement links TRBV6-4 to TRBJ1-1; D is ambiguous. V shed 2 bases and J shed 2 bases, with 6 bases lying between them. Germline V gives CDR1 MRHNA, CDR2 SNTAGT. The CDR3 is 13 residues long. DNA for the CDR3: TGTGCCAGCAGTGACGACATAAACACTGAAGCTTTCTTT. Translating it yields CASSDDINTEAFF.

This chain connects TRBV30 to TRBJ2-7, with 8 bases fitting TRBD2. After removal of 0 bases from V and 3 bases from J, the junction contained 10 bases not matched to a gene. This CDR3 has 16 amino acids. CDR1 and CDR2 (germline): GTSNPN, SVGIG (reference sequence). DNA for the CDR3: TGTGCCTGGAGTGTAGTCGGATACGGGAGGGACTACGAGCAGTACTTC. Translation gives CAWSVVGYGRDYEQYF.

The rearrangement joins TRBV4-3 to TRBJ1-2; D unclear. Germline V gene lookup returns CDR1 LGHNA and CDR2 YSLEER. Deletions cut 0 bases from V and 5 bases from J, with 10 bases between. The CDR3 has 14 residues. The CDR3 spells CASSQDLQLYGYTF. The DNA of the CDR3 is TGCGCCAGCAGCCAAGATTTACAGTTATATGGCTACACCTTC.

This clone turned up a few times. The rearrangement links TRBV30 to TRBJ1-3, with a weak D call TRBD1 (6 bases). V lost 2 bases, J lost 0 bases, and 8 bases lay in between. This CDR3 comprises 14 residues. Germline values: CDR1 GTSNPN, CDR2 SVGIG (reference sequence). CDR3 loop: CAWSTGISGNTIYF. For the CDR3, the DNA is TGTGCCTGGAGTACAGGGATCTCTGGAAACACCATATATTTT.

The chain carries TRBV12-3 or TRBV12-4 and TRBJ1-5, with D unresolved. Trimming took off 6 bases at V and 12 bases at J, with 15 bases between the two ends. The CDR3 is 12 residues long. The CDR3 nucleotides are TGTGCCAGCAGCTACCAACTGGAGCACCAGCATTTT. This encodes CASSYQLEHQHF.

The chain recombines TRBV28 with TRBJ1-1, with no clear D. Looked up from germline, CDR1 is MDHEN and CDR2 is SYDVKM. V lost 5 bases to trimming and J lost 0 bases, with 10 bases between them. This CDR3 contains 14 residues. The CDR3 DNA is TGTGCCAGCAGTATGGACCGGGTGAACACTGAAGCTTTCTTT. Its translation is CASSMDRVNTEAFF.

The chain couples TRBV3-1 (or the pseudogene TRBV3-2) to TRBJ2-7; 8 bases line up with TRBD1. Trimming took 0 bases from V and 1 from J; bases not matched to a gene: 5. Looked up from germline, CDR1 is LGHDT and CDR2 is YNNKEL (reference sequence). The CDR3 runs to 16 residues. CDR3 nucleotide sequence: TGTGCCAGCAGCCAAGATCAGGGGGCTCCGTCCTACGAGCAGTACTTC. Translated: CASSQDQGAPSYEQYF.

To note about this clone: The same CDR3 is also encoded by other DNA sequences in this sample. The rearrangement joins TRBV28 to TRBJ2-7; D possibly corresponds to TRBD2 (6 bases). From germline, CDR1 is MDHEN and CDR2 SYDVKM. Deletions cut 6 bases from V and 4 bases from J, with 10 bases between. This CDR3 is 12 amino acids long. The CDR3 nucleotides read TGTGCCAGCAGCCTGACTAGTTACGAGCAGTACTTC. It yields the protein CASSLTSYEQYF.

The chain uses TRBV6-4 and TRBJ2-3, with 7 bases lining up with TRBD2. Germline V gene data show CDR1 as MRHNA and CDR2 as SNTAGT. Trimming removed 8 bases from V and 2 bases from J; junction bases left unmatched: 4. The CDR3 runs 13 residues. In DNA, the CDR3 is TGTGCCAGCGGCCGGGGGGTCACAGATACGCAGTATTTT. Protein product: CASGRGVTDTQYF.

The genes are TRBV5-1 and TRBJ1-4; a possible D gene is TRBD1 (6 bases). In germline, CDR1 is SGHRS, CDR2 YFSETQ. V lost 2 bases, J lost 5 bases, and 10 bases lay in between. This CDR3 has 14 amino acids. CDR3 nucleotides: TGCGCCAGCAGCTTACAGGGAGGGAATGAAAAACTGTTTTTT. Encoded protein: CASSLQGGNEKLFF.